The entry below describes one T cell receptor beta chain. These data come from a study of control samples from healthy donors and cancer patients. Produced via immunoSEQ multiplex PCR; TCRdb's table is partial and in-frame only. The sample holds about 140,000 clones, about 89% seen once. Germline V gene lookup returns CDR1 SGHTA and CDR2 FQGTGA. V was pared by 2 bases and J by 1 base, with 5 bases of the junction left unmatched. CDR3 length equals 16 residues. The chain combines TRBV7-3 with TRBJ2-3; 8 bases map to TRBD2. The receptor was derived from a man aged 18 to 35 in good health. Sequencing used blood. Here the CDR3 reads CASSLQRAGGTDTQYF. The CDR3 region has the DNA TGTGCCAGCAGCTTACAGCGAGCGGGGGGCACAGATACGCAGTATTTT.